This TCR beta chain emerged from a study of blood T cell repertoires in COVID-19. Study context: Collection of acute and convalescent COVID-19 samples took place in the United States, Italy and Spain. PBMCs, B-cell-depleted T cells, or T cells provided the cDNA or gDNA that made up the material.

The CDR3 is 13 residues long. Germline V gene sequence: CDR1 SGHTA, CDR2 FQGTGA. With 5 bases removed from V and 2 bases from J, the gap between germline ends came to 10 bases. The data were produced by immunoSEQ multiplex PCR, yet TCRdb's version contains in-frame clones alone and is incomplete. The sample holds 140,000 or so clones; 76% are singletons and the top ten take around 4%. This clonotype was sampled from a man aged 60 to 69 with acute or convalescent COVID-19. The J gene is TRBJ2-7, the V gene TRBV7-3, with D maybe TRBD2 (5 bases). The sequencing input was peripheral blood. Written as DNA, the CDR3 is TGTGCCAGCAGCCGGGATTTAACCTACGAGCAGTACTTC. Its translation: CASSRDLTYEQYF.